This TCR beta chain is from a study of blood T cell repertoires in COVID-19. About the study: Samples representing acute and convalescent COVID-19 were sourced from the United States, Italy and Spain.

V lost 5 bases, J lost 5 bases, and 8 bases stayed unmatched. CDR1 is MNHEY and CDR2 is SVGAGI in the germline V gene. This CDR3 comprises 15 residues. In the authors' workflow: Reference gene primer amplification gave nucleated cell count estimates. TCRdb's table, derived via immunoSEQ multiplex PCR, lists solely in-frame clones and lacks some. V and J calls and clone size are copied from that table; D and trimming were computed from the DNA. The table has roughly 140,000 clones, about nine tenths seen once; the top ten hold approximately 2.5%. The specimen was peripheral blood. The chain couples TRBV6-5 to TRBJ1-5; 8 bases match TRBD1. The source is a human donor in a cohort sampled during active COVID-19. The DNA of the CDR3 is TGTGCCAGCAGTCAGACTACAGGGGGGGATCAGCCCCAGCATTTT. Translated, it gives CASSQTTGGDQPQHF.